A single sample gave rise to the 17 T cell receptor beta chains below, sequenced in a study of blood T cell repertoires in COVID-19. The repertoire was sequenced with immunoSEQ multiplex PCR; TCRdb's copy has only in-frame clones and lacks some. The sample has 250,000 to 350,000 clones; about 88% are singletons. The sample consisted of PBMCs or T cells enriched from blood (not recorded which). The receptors were gathered from a woman in her forties or fifties who had recovered from COVID-19.

V is TRBV5-4 and J is TRBJ2-7, with D possibly TRBD1 on 5 matching bases. The CDR3 has 12 residues. Looked up from germline, CDR1 is SGHNT and CDR2 is YYREEE (reference sequence). V gave up 3 bases and J gave up 6 bases, with 10 bases separating them. DNA of the CDR3: TGTGCCAGCAGCTCATCAGGGTTCGAGCAGTACTTC. Translating gives CASSSSGFEQYF.

The chain combines TRBV15 with TRBJ2-5; 7 bases line up with TRBD2. This CDR3 region has 15 residues. Looked up from germline, CDR1 is LNHNV and CDR2 is YYDKDF (reference sequence). V lost 3 bases and J lost 4; bases outside the gene matches: 8. The CDR3 sequence is CATSSGGGSVETQYF. The DNA of the CDR3 is TGTGCCACCAGCAGTGGGGGGGGATCCGTAGAGACCCAGTACTTC.

V usage is TRBV9 and J usage is TRBJ1-6; D perhaps matches TRBD1 (5 bases). The CDR3 has 14 residues. Germline V gene sequence: CDR1 SGDLS, CDR2 YYNGEE. The V and J ends lost 3 bases and 8 bases respectively, with 12 bases between them. CDR3 sequence (DNA): TGTGCCAGCAGCGCCCGGACATCTGATTCACCCCTCCACTTT. Amino acid sequence: CASSARTSDSPLHF.

The chain links TRBV5-6 to TRBJ2-7; D gene uncertain. V dropped 0 bases and J dropped 6 bases, with 7 bases sitting between them. The CDR3 covers 12 residues. The germline V gene has CDR1 SGHDT and CDR2 YYEEEE. The CDR3 bases are TGTGCCAGCAGCTTGGGAGTTGTCGAGCAGTACTTC. It is translated as CASSLGVVEQYF. Based on the CDR3 plus reference TRBV5-6 and TRBJ2-7, the full variable domain is DAGVTQSPTHLIKTRGQQVTLRCSPKSGHDTVSWYQQALGQGPQFIFQYYEEEERQRGNFPDRFSGHQFPNYSSELNVNALLLGDSALYLCASSLGVVEQYFGPGTRLTVT.

The genes are TRBV6-2 or TRBV6-3 and TRBJ1-1; D gene uncertain. This CDR3 has 14 amino acids. Trimming removed 2 bases at V and 1 base at J, with 8 bases between. The germline gives CDR1 MNHEY, CDR2 SVGEGT. The CDR3 nucleotides are TGTGCCAGCAGTTACGCTGCCAGGAACACTGAAGCTTTCTTT. Translated, it gives CASSYAARNTEAFF.

The CDR3 reads CSASTSGQRTYEQYF. DNA for the CDR3: TGCAGTGCTAGTACAAGCGGCCAGCGGACCTACGAGCAGTACTTC. The chain is built from TRBV20-1 and TRBJ2-7; TRBD2 is a possible D gene (5 bases). The CDR3 loop spans 15 amino acids. V was clipped by 3 bases and J by 2 bases, with 17 bases between them. CDR1 is DFQATT, CDR2 SNEGSKA, per germline (reference sequence).

The genes are TRBV29-1 and TRBJ1-2; 8 bases are a match to TRBD1. J gave up 8 bases and V 0 bases, and 11 bases lay outside the gene matches. This CDR3 is built from 15 residues. Per germline, CDR1 SQVTM and CDR2 ANQGSEA. CDR3 sequence: CSVEDPDRGMVGYTF. CDR3 in DNA: TGCAGCGTTGAAGATCCAGACAGGGGCATGGTCGGCTACACCTTC.

The rearrangement uses TRBV30 and TRBJ2-5; 8 bases align to TRBD2. The V segment lost 3 bases and the J segment 4 bases; nucleotides outside the gene matches: 10. This CDR3 region has 15 residues. Germline assignment: CDR1 GTSNPN and CDR2 SVGIG (reference sequence). CDR3 protein: CAWRRGASGLETQYF. The DNA of the CDR3 is TGTGCCTGGAGGAGGGGGGCTAGCGGGCTAGAGACCCAGTACTTC.

The gene calls are TRBV5-6 and TRBJ2-1; TRBD2 matches 7 bases. Unmatched junction bases numbered 10, after V lost 0 bases and J lost 4 bases. The CDR3 has 17 amino acids. CDR1 is SGHDT, CDR2 YYEEEE, per germline. The CDR3 loop reads CASSLGSWGEGYNEQFF. The DNA of the CDR3 is TGTGCCAGCAGCTTGGGGTCTTGGGGGGAGGGGTACAATGAGCAGTTCTTC.

The V call is TRBV19, the J call TRBJ1-5; the D gene is possibly TRBD1 (5 bases). Germline assignment: CDR1 LNHDA and CDR2 SQIVND (reference sequence). The CDR3 totals 15 residues. V gave up 5 bases and J gave up 0 bases, with 11 bases separating them. CDR3 residues: CASSDQGGSNQPQHF. In nucleotides, the CDR3 is TGTGCCAGTAGTGATCAGGGAGGTAGCAATCAGCCCCAGCATTTT. The whole variable domain, filled in from reference TRBV19 and TRBJ1-5, reads DGGITQSPKYLFRKEGQNVTLSCEQNLNHDAMYWYRQDPGQGLRLIYYSQIVNDFQKGDIAEGYSVSREKKESFPLTVTSAQKNPTAFYLCASSDQGGSNQPQHFGDGTRLSIL.

The chain links TRBV27 to TRBJ1-5; no definite D call. Germline V CDR1 and CDR2: MNHEY, SMNVEV (reference sequence). V lost 2 bases, J lost 2 bases, and 10 bases lay in between. This CDR3 is built from 15 residues. In nucleotides, the CDR3 is TGTGCCAGCAGTTTACGCTACGGGGGCAATCAGCCCCAGCATTTT. Its translation: CASSLRYGGNQPQHF.

The chain uses TRBV5-5 and TRBJ2-4, with 9 bases aligning to TRBD1. The CDR3 extends over 16 amino acids. Germline V lookup: CDR1 SGHKS, CDR2 YYEKEE (reference sequence). V trimming: 5 bases; J trimming: 6 bases; junction bases outside the gene matches: 12. CDR3 coding DNA: TGTGCCAGCAGATCCGCACCCTCGGGACAGGGAAACATTCAGTACTTC. Protein sequence: CASRSAPSGQGNIQYF. Looking up the rest from reference TRBV5-5 and TRBJ2-4 gives the full variable domain: DAGVTQSPTHLIKTRGQQVTLRCSPISGHKSVSWYQQVLGQGPQFIFQYYEKEERGRGNFPDRFSARQFPNYSSELNVNALLLGDSALYLCASRSAPSGQGNIQYFGAGTRLSVL.

This chain connects TRBV4-3 to TRBJ1-3; D is unresolved. The CDR3 runs 17 residues. Germline lookup yields CDR1 LGHNA and CDR2 YSLEER. Trimming removed 1 base at V and 0 bases at J, with 13 bases between. The CDR3 nucleotides read TGCGCCAGCAGCCAAGCGCCTCACGGTAGCTCTGGAAACACCATATATTTT. Its protein is CASSQAPHGSSGNTIYF.

J is TRBJ1-5 and V is TRBV24-1; D remains ambiguous. Germline CDR1 KGHDR, CDR2 SFDVKD. The V and J ends lost 3 bases and 2 bases respectively, with 7 bases between them. This CDR3 comprises 14 residues. The CDR3 spells CATSDAKRNQPQHF. The DNA of the CDR3 is TGTGCCACCAGTGATGCTAAACGCAATCAGCCCCAGCATTTT.

This chain connects TRBV7-9 to TRBJ2-3, with TRBD2 matching over 7 bases. This CDR3 has 14 amino acids. The trim removed 8 bases at V and 2 bases at J, leaving 7 bases unmatched. CDR1 SEHNR and CDR2 FQNEAQ come from the germline V gene (reference sequence). This CDR3 is CASQGLDYTDTQYF. CDR3 nucleotide sequence: TGTGCCAGCCAAGGACTAGATTACACAGATACGCAGTATTTT.

This rearrangement joins TRBV28 to TRBJ2-5; no clear D. In germline, CDR1 is MDHEN, CDR2 SYDVKM. The CDR3 is made up of 14 amino acids. The V and J ends lost 5 bases and 5 bases respectively, with 15 bases between them. The CDR3 DNA sequence: TGTGCCAGCAGTCAACCTATGGCCGGGGAGACCCAGTACTTC. Translated, it gives CASSQPMAGETQYF.

The chain uses TRBV15 and TRBJ2-2; D is ambiguous. The CDR3 has 13 amino acids. Trimming removed 0 bases from V and 7 bases from J, with 6 bases in between. CDR1 LNHNV and CDR2 YYDKDF come from the germline V gene (reference sequence). CDR3 in amino acids: CATSREPGGELFF. The CDR3 DNA is TGTGCCACCAGCAGAGAACCCGGCGGGGAGCTGTTTTTT.